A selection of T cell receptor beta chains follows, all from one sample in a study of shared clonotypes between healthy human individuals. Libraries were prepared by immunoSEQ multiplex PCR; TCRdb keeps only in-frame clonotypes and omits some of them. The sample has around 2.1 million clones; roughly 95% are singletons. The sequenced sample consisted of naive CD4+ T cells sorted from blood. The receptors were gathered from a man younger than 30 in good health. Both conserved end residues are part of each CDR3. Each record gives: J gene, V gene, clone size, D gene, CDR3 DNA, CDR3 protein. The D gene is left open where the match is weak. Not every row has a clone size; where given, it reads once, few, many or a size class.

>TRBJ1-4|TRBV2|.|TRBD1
TGTGCCAGCAGCCTAAGCGGGACAGGGGAAAAACTGTTTTTT
CASSLSGTGEKLFF
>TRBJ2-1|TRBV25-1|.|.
TGTGCCTCTTGGGCTACTTCCTACAATGAGCAGTTCTTC
CASWATSYNEQFF
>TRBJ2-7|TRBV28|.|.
TGTGCCAGCAACCTAGACAGGACCTACGAGCAGTACTTC
CASNLDRTYEQYF
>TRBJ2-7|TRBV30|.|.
TGTGCCTGGAGTCGGGACCGGTCCTACGAGCAGTACTTC
CAWSRDRSYEQYF
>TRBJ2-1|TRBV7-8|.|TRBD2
TGTGCCAGCAGCCGTCCGCGACTAGCGGGAGCATCTGAGCAGTTCTTC
CASSRPRLAGASEQFF
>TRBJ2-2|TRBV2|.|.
TGTGCCAGCAGGCAATGGACGGGGAACACCGGGGAGCTGTTTTTT
CASRQWTGNTGELFF
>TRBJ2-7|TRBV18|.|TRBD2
TGTGCCAGCTCACCAGCATTGGGACTAGCGAGGGAGCAGTACTTC
CASSPALGLAREQYF
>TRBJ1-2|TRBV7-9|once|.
TGTGCCAGCAGCTTAGTTTTGCCCGCGTATGGCTACACCTTC
CASSLVLPAYGYTF
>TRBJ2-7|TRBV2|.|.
TGTGCCAGCAGTGATTCCCAGGTCCGGGAGCAGTACTTC
CASSDSQVREQYF
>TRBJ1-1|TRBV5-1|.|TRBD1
TGCGCCAGCAGCTTGGGGACGGCGAAAGGGGGCCCAGAAGCTTTCTTT
CASSLGTAKGGPEAFF
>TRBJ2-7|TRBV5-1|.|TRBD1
TGCGCCAGCAGCTTGGGTGCAGGGGGCCCCTACGAGCAGTACTTC
CASSLGAGGPYEQYF
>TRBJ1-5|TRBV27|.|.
TGTGCCAGCAGTCGGACAGCTAGCAATCAGCCCCAGCATTTT
CASSRTASNQPQHF
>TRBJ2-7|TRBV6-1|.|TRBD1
TGTGCCAGCAGGACAGGGCGAGACGAGCAGTACTTC
CASRTGRDEQYF